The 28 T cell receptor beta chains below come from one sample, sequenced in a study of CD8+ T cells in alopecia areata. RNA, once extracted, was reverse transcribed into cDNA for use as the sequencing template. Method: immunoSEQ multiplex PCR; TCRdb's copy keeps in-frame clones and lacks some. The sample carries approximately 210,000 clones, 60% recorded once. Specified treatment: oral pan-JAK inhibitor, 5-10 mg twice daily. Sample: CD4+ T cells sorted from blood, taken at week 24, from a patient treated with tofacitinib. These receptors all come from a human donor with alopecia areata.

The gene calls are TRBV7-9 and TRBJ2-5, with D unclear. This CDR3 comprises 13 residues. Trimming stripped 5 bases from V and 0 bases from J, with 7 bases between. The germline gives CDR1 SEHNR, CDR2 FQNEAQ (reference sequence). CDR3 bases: TGTGCCAGCAGCGAACACAACCAAGAGACCCAGTACTTC. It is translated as CASSEHNQETQYF.

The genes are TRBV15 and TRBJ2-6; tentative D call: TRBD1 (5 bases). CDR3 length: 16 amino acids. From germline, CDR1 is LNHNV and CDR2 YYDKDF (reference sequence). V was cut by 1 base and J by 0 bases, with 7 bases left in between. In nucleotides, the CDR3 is TGTGCCACCAGCAGAGCAGGGAACTCTGGGGCCAACGTCCTGACTTTC. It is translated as CATSRAGNSGANVLTF.

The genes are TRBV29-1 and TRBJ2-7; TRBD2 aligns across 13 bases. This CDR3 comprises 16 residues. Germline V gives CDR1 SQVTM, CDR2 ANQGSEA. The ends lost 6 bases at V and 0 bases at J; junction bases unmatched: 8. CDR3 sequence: CSVRTSGGPSSYEQYF. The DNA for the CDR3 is TGCAGCGTCCGGACTAGCGGGGGTCCCAGCTCCTACGAGCAGTACTTC.

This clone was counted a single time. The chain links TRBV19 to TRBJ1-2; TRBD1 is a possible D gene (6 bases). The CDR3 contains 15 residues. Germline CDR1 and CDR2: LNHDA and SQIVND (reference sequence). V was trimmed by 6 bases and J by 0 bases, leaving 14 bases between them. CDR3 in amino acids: CASSPGTSTNYGYTF. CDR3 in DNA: TGTGCCAGTAGCCCGGGGACATCTACTAACTATGGCTACACCTTC.

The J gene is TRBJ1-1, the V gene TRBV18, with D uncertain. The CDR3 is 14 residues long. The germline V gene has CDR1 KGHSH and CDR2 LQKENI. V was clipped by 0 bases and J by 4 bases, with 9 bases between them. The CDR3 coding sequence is TGTGCCAGCTCACCACCTGGGGTAGGCACTGAAGCTTTCTTT. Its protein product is CASSPPGVGTEAFF. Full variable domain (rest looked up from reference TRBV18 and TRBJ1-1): NAGVMQNPRHLVRRRGQEARLRCSPMKGHSHVYWYRQLPEEGLKFMVYLQKENIIDESGMPKERFSAEFPKEGPSILRIQQVVRGDSAAYFCASSPPGVGTEAFFGQGTRLTVV.

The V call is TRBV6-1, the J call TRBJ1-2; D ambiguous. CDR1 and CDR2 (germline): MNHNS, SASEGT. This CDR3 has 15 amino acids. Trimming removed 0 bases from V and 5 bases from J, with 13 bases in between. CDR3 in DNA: TGTGCCAGCAGTGAAGCGCTTCTCCGGCAGTATGGCTACACCTTC. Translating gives CASSEALLRQYGYTF.

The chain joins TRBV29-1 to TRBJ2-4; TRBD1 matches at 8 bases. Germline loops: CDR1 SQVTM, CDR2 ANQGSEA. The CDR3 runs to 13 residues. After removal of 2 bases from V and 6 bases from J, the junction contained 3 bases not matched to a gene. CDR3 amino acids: CSVESDRGNIQYF. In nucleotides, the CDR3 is TGCAGCGTTGAATCTGACAGGGGAAACATTCAGTACTTC.

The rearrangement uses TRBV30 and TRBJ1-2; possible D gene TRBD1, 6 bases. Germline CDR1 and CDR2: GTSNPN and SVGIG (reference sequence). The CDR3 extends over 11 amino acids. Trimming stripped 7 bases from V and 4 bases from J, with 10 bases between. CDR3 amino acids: CASMDSYGYTF. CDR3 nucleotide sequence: TGTGCCTCTATGGACAGCTATGGCTACACCTTC.

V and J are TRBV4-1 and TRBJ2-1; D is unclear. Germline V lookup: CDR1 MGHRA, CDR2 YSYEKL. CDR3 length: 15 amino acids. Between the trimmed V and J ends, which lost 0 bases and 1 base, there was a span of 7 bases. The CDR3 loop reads CASSQDGESYNEQFF. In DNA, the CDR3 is TGCGCCAGCAGCCAAGATGGGGAATCCTACAATGAGCAGTTCTTC.

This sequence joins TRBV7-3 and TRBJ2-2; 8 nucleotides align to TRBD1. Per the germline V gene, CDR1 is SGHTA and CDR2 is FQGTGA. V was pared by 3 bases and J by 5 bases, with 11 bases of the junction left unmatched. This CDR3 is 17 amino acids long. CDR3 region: CASSLAPQQGGTGELFF. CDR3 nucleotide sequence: TGTGCCAGCAGCTTGGCCCCCCAACAGGGGGGTACCGGGGAGCTGTTTTTT.

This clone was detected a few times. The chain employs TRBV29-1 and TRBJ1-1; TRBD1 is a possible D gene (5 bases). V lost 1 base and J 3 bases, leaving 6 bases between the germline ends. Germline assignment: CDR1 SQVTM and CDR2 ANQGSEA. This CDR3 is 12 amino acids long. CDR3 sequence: CSVEGGDTEAFF. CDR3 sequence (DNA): TGCAGCGTTGAAGGGGGGGACACTGAAGCTTTCTTT.

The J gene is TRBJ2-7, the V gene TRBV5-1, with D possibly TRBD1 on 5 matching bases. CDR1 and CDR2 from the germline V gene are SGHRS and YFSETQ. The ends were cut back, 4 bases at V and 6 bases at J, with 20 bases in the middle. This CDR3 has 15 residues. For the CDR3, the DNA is TGCGCCAGCAGCCCTCAGGGTTCGGTAATTGGCGAGCAGTACTTC. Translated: CASSPQGSVIGEQYF.

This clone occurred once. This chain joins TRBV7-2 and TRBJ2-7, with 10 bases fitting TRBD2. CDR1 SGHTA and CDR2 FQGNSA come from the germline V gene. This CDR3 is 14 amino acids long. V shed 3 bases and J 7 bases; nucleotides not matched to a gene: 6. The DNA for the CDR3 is TGTGCCAGCAGCTTGAGTAGCGGGGGGAGGGAGCAGTACTTC. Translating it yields CASSLSSGGREQYF. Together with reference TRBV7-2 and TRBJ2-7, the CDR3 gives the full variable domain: GAGVSQSPSNKVTEKGKDVELRCDPISGHTALYWYRQSLGQGLEFLIYFQGNSAPDKSGLPSDRFSAERTGGSVSTLTIQRTQQEDSAVYLCASSLSSGGREQYFGPGTRLTVT.

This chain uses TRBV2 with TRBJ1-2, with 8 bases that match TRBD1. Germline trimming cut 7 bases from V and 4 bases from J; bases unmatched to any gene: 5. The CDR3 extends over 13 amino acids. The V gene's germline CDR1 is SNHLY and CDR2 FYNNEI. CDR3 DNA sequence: TGTGCCAGCACAGCAGGGGGCTTCTATGGCTACACCTTC. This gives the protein CASTAGGFYGYTF. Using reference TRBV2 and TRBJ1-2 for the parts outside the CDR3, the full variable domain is EPEVTQTPSHQVTQMGQEVILRCVPISNHLYFYWYRQILGQKVEFLVSFYNNEISEKSEIFDDQFSVERPDGSNFTLKIRSTKLEDSAMYFCASTAGGFYGYTFGSGTRLTVV.

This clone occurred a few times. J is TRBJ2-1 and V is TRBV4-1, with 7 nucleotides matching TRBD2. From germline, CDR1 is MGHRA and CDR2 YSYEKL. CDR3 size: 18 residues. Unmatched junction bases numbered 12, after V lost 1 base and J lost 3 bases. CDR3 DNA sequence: TGCGCCAGCAGCCAAGTCTTGCCACCGGGACTAAACTACAATGAGCAGTTCTTC. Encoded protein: CASSQVLPPGLNYNEQFF.

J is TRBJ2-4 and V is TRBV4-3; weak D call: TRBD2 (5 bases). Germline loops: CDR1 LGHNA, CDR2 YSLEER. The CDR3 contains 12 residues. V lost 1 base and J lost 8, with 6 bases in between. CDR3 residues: CASSQAGDIQYF. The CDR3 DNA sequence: TGCGCCAGCAGCCAAGCCGGGGACATTCAGTACTTC.

The DNA of the CDR3 is TGCAGCGTTGAAAATACTTACGAGCAGTACTTC. Translation gives CSVENTYEQYF. The chain links TRBV29-1 to TRBJ2-7; D gene uncertain. Trimming pared 2 bases from V and 4 bases from J, leaving 6 bases between. Germline lookup yields CDR1 SQVTM and CDR2 ANQGSEA. This CDR3 contains 11 residues.

The CDR3 is CASRGEGSTDTQYF. CDR3 sequence (DNA): TGTGCCAGTAGGGGGGAGGGGAGCACAGATACGCAGTATTTT. This chain connects TRBV19 to TRBJ2-3; 7 nucleotides agree with TRBD2. With V trimmed by 6 bases and J by 0 bases, 3 bases remained unmatched. This CDR3 has 14 amino acids. The germline V gene has CDR1 LNHDA and CDR2 SQIVND (reference sequence).

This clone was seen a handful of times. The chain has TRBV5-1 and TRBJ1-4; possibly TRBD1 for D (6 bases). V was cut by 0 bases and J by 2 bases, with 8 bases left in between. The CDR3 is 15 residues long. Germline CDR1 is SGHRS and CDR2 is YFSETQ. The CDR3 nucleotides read TGCGCCAGCAGCTTGGAGACAGGCACTAATGAAAAACTGTTTTTT. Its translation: CASSLETGTNEKLFF.

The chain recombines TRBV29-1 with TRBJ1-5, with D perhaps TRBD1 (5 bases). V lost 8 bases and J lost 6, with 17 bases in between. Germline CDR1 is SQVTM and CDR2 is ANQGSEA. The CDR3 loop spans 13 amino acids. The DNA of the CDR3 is TGCAGCTCTTCGGAGGGGTACGGTCAGCCCCAGCATTTT. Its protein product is CSSSEGYGQPQHF.

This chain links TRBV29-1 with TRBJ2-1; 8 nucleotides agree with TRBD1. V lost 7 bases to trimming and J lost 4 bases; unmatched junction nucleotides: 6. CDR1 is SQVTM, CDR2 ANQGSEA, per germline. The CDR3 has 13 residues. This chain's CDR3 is CSADRGGYNEQFF. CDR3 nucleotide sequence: TGCAGCGCTGACAGGGGCGGTTACAATGAGCAGTTCTTC.

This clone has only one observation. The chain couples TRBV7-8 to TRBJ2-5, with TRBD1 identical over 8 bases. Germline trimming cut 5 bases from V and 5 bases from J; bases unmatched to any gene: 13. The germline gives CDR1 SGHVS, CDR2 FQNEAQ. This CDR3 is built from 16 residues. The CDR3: CASSPMDRAGRETQYF. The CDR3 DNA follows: TGTGCCAGCAGCCCCATGGACAGGGCTGGTAGGGAGACCCAGTACTTC.

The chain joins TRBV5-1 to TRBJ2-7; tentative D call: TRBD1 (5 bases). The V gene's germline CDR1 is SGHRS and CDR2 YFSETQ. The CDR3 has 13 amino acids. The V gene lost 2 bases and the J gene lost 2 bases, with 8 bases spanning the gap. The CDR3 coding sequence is TGCGCCAGCAGCTTATCAGGGACCTACGAGCAGTACTTC. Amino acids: CASSLSGTYEQYF.

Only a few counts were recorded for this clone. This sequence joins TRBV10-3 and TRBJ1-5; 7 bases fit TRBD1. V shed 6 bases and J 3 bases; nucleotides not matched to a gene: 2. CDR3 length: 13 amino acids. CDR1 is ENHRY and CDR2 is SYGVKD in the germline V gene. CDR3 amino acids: CAISTGDNQPQHF. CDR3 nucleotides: TGTGCCATCAGCACAGGGGACAATCAGCCCCAGCATTTT.

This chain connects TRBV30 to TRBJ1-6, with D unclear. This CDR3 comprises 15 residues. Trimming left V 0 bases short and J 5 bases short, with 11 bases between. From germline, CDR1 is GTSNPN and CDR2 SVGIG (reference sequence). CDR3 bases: TGTGCCTGGAGTGTAGGTTTGCCAGATAATTCACCCCTCCACTTT. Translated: CAWSVGLPDNSPLHF.

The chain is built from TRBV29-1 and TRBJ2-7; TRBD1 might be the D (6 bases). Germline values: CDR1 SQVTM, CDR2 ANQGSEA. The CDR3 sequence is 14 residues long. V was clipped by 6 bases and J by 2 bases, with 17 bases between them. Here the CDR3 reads CSVGLRQGPYEQYF. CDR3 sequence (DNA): TGCAGCGTGGGGCTTCGGCAGGGGCCCTACGAGCAGTACTTC.

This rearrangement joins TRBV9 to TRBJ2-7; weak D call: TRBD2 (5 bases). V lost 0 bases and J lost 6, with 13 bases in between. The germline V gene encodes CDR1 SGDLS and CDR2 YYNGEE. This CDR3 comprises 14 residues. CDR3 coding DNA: TGTGCCAGCAGCGTAGCTACGGGGTTTGGCGAGCAGTACTTC. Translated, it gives CASSVATGFGEQYF.

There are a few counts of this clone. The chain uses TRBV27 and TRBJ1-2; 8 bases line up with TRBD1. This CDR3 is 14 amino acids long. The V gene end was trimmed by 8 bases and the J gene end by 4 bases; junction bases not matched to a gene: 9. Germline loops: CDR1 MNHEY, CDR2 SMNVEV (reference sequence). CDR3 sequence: CASRIGTGIYGYTF. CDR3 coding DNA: TGTGCCAGCCGAATTGGGACAGGAATCTATGGCTACACCTTC.